The 21 T cell receptor beta chains below were found in one sample sequenced in a study of T-cell reconstitution after alpha-beta-depleted transplantation in children (dated by TCRdb to the mid-2010s). The library was built by means of PCR. Reads for this sample came from an Illumina HiSeq 2500. TCR libraries were prepared with molecular barcoding, using unique molecular identifiers to normalize TCRbeta repertoire quantification. TCRdb redid the processing of the public reads, applying fastp at Q25 and MiXCR, and retained in-frame beta chains. When rows share a CDR3 protein, they turn into one entry using the most common DNA and genes. The sample records 400,000 to 500,000 distinct CDR3 sequences, 11% of which are singletons. In total, the top ten clones hold 4.5% to 6% of the sample. The sequenced sample was PBMCs from the stem cell graft donor, obtained from the stem cell graft. These receptors all stem from a human donor who donated a stem cell graft to a child with acute myeloid leukemia.

V is TRBV11-2 and J is TRBJ2-5; no definite D call. Trimming removed 1 base at V and 5 bases at J, with 5 bases between. Germline V gene data show CDR1 as SGHAT and CDR2 as FQNNGV. The length of the CDR3 is 12 residues. Here the CDR3 reads CASSLVPETQYF. Here the CDR3 DNA reads TGTGCCAGCAGCTTAGTTCCCGAGACCCAGTACTTC.

This clonotype was seen only a few times. This chain uses TRBV12-3 or TRBV12-4 with TRBJ2-5; the D gene is possibly TRBD2 (7 bases). Trimming stripped 4 bases from V and 2 bases from J, with 14 bases between. The CDR3 runs to 15 residues. The CDR3: CASSWRGRGQETQYF. The CDR3 coding sequence is TGTGCCAGCAGTTGGCGGGGGCGGGGGCAAGAGACCCAGTACTTC.

The rearrangement links TRBV7-2 to TRBJ1-5; perhaps TRBD1 as D (5 bases). Trimming took 3 bases from V and 5 from J, leaving 11 bases between them. Germline CDR1 is SGHTA and CDR2 is FQGNSA. The CDR3 totals 14 residues. CDR3 sequence (DNA): TGTGCCAGCAGCTTTCTGCAGGGACATCAGCCCCAGCATTTT. This encodes CASSFLQGHQPQHF.

This clonotype was detected only a few times. The V and J genes are TRBV7-2 and TRBJ2-3, with 7 positions matching TRBD1. The junction had 7 bases not matched to a gene; V was cut back by 4 bases and J by 3 bases. The CDR3 runs to 15 residues. Germline CDR1 is SGHTA and CDR2 is FQGNSA. The CDR3 coding sequence is TGTGCCAGCAGCTCCCACGGGACAGATACAGATACGCAGTATTTT. This sequence encodes CASSSHGTDTDTQYF.

This chain uses TRBV7-2 with TRBJ2-2, with TRBD2 matching over 10 bases. The CDR3 contains 15 residues. V was clipped by 4 bases and J by 6 bases; unmatched bases: 5. In germline, CDR1 is SGHTA, CDR2 FQGNSA. The CDR3 nucleotides are TGTGCCAGCAGCTCTAGCGGGAGAAGCGCCGGGGAGCTGTTTTTT. It is translated as CASSSSGRSAGELFF.

V is TRBV6-5 and J is TRBJ1-4, with D possibly matching TRBD1 (6 bases). This CDR3 is 14 amino acids long. Germline CDR1 reads MNHEY; CDR2 reads SVGAGI. Deletions cut 4 bases from V and 6 bases from J, with 12 bases between. CDR3 residues: CASSSIQGDEKLFF. The CDR3 region has the DNA TGTGCCAGCAGTTCAATACAGGGAGATGAAAAACTGTTTTTT.

This clonotype was observed a few times. CDR3 nucleotide sequence: TGCAGTGCTAGACGCGGCAACATTCAGTACTTC. The encoded protein is CSARRGNIQYF. The chain employs TRBV20-1 and TRBJ2-4; D not resolved. V shed 2 bases and J shed 7 bases, with 6 bases lying between them. The germline V gene encodes CDR1 DFQATT and CDR2 SNEGSKA (reference sequence). This CDR3 is 11 amino acids long.

This clonotype has a handful of counts. J is TRBJ2-2 and V is TRBV18; TRBD1 agrees at 9 bases. Looked up from germline, CDR1 is KGHSH and CDR2 is LQKENI. The trim removed 6 bases at V and 1 base at J, leaving 3 bases unmatched. The CDR3 length is 15 residues. This CDR3 is CASSAGQGNTGELFF. CDR3 coding DNA: TGTGCCAGCTCGGCGGGACAGGGGAACACCGGGGAGCTGTTTTTT.

This clonotype was counted at least ten times. CDR3 residues: CASRPPQGGLQDTQYF. The CDR3, as DNA: TGTGCCAGCAGACCTCCCCAGGGGGGTCTACAGGATACGCAGTATTTT. The rearrangement uses TRBV7-9 and TRBJ2-3; D possibly corresponds to TRBD1 (7 bases). V was cut by 6 bases and J by 6 bases, with 22 bases left in between. CDR3 length equals 16 residues. Germline V gene sequence: CDR1 SEHNR, CDR2 FQNEAQ (reference sequence).

The rearrangement uses TRBV5-1 and TRBJ1-4, with D perhaps matching TRBD1 (6 bases). V gave up 4 bases and J gave up 2 bases, with 12 bases separating them. This CDR3 contains 15 residues. Per germline, CDR1 SGHRS and CDR2 YFSETQ. The CDR3 coding sequence is TGCGCCAGCAGCAGAAACCAGGGGACTAATGAAAAACTGTTTTTT. Protein sequence: CASSRNQGTNEKLFF.

This clonotype was recorded many times. The chain links TRBV12-3 or TRBV12-4 to TRBJ2-2, with 7 bases identical to TRBD1. The CDR3 loop spans 14 amino acids. The V segment lost 4 bases and the J segment 3 bases; nucleotides outside the gene matches: 2. The DNA for the CDR3 is TGTGCCAGCAGTTCGACAGGGTACACCGGGGAGCTGTTTTTT. Translating gives CASSSTGYTGELFF.

The gene calls are TRBV12-3 or TRBV12-4 and TRBJ2-7, with a possible D match to TRBD2 (6 bases). This CDR3 comprises 15 residues. The V and J ends lost 6 bases and 5 bases respectively, with 20 bases between them. CDR3 in amino acids: CASSLGGAGADEQYF. Written as DNA, the CDR3 is TGTGCCAGCAGCCTCGGCGGGGCGGGCGCCGACGAGCAGTACTTC.

This clonotype was counted at least ten times. The chain employs TRBV5-1 and TRBJ1-3; D might be TRBD1 (5 bases). CDR1 and CDR2 (germline): SGHRS, YFSETQ. The V end was cut by 4 bases, the J end by 2 bases, with 13 bases between. The CDR3 consists of 15 residues. This chain's CDR3 is CASSTSGAPGNTIYF. The CDR3, as DNA: TGCGCCAGCAGCACGTCCGGGGCGCCTGGAAACACCATATATTTT.

This clonotype turned up a few times. Written as DNA, the CDR3 is TGTGCCAGCTCACCGGCGAAGGACCCTATGAACACTGAAGCTTTCTTT. Translating gives CASSPAKDPMNTEAFF. The rearrangement links TRBV18 to TRBJ1-1; D is uncertain. Germline V CDR1 and CDR2: KGHSH, LQKENI. Trimming stripped 3 bases from V and 0 bases from J, with 14 bases between. The CDR3 loop spans 16 amino acids.

The chain recombines TRBV30 with TRBJ2-1, with D possibly being TRBD2 (5 bases). Trimming took 3 bases from V and 9 from J, leaving 12 bases between them. In germline, CDR1 is GTSNPN, CDR2 SVGIG (reference sequence). The CDR3 consists of 12 residues. CDR3 DNA: TGTGCCTGGAGGGAGAACCGGGGTGAGCAGTTCTTC. Its protein product is CAWRENRGEQFF. The full variable domain, in which reference TRBV30 and TRBJ2-1 provide the parts outside the CDR3, is SQTIHQWPATLVQPVGSPLSLECTVEGTSNPNLYWYRQAAGRGLQLLFYSVGIGQISSEVPQNLSASRPQDRQFILSSKKLLLSDSGFYLCAWRENRGEQFFGPGTRLTVL.

This clonotype has ten or more counts. The chain links TRBV20-1 to TRBJ1-1; D gene ambiguous. CDR3 length equals 11 residues. From germline, CDR1 is DFQATT and CDR2 SNEGSKA (reference sequence). V was shortened by 5 bases and J by 0 bases, with 4 bases between the two germline ends. CDR3 region: CSARMNTEAFF. DNA of the CDR3: TGCAGTGCTCGGATGAACACTGAAGCTTTCTTT.

This sequence joins TRBV4-1 and TRBJ2-5, with TRBD2 as a possible D gene (6 bases). The CDR3 is 15 amino acids. Germline V CDR1 and CDR2: MGHRA, YSYEKL. V lost 0 bases and J 4 bases, leaving 12 bases between the germline ends. CDR3 in DNA: TGCGCCAGCAGCCAAGATCCCGGGGGAGGAGAGACCCAGTACTTC. It codes for CASSQDPGGGETQYF.

The chain couples TRBV27 to TRBJ2-1; D is perhaps TRBD1 (6 bases). V lost 2 bases to trimming and J lost 3 bases, with 17 bases between them. The CDR3 is 17 amino acids. CDR1 MNHEY and CDR2 SMNVEV come from the germline V gene (reference sequence). CDR3 sequence reads: CASSLDPATGYYNEQFF. The CDR3 coding sequence is TGTGCCAGCAGTTTAGACCCCGCAACAGGGTACTACAATGAGCAGTTCTTC.

The chain links TRBV5-6 to TRBJ2-7; D is unclear. The germline V and J ends were trimmed by 3 bases and 5 bases, with 18 bases remaining between them. Germline V gene sequence: CDR1 SGHDT, CDR2 YYEEEE. CDR3 length: 15 residues. For the CDR3, the DNA is TGTGCCAGCAGCTCCGGGCTGGGTTTCGGCCACGAGCAGTACTTC. It encodes CASSSGLGFGHEQYF.

The CDR3 region is CASSPGGARNTEAFF. Here the CDR3 DNA reads TGTGCCAGCAGCCCCGGGGGGGCGCGGAACACTGAAGCTTTCTTT. The J gene is TRBJ1-1, the V gene TRBV7-8; possible D gene TRBD1, 6 bases. CDR3 length equals 15 residues. Trimming stripped 5 bases from V and 1 base from J, with 14 bases between. Germline V gene data show CDR1 as SGHVS and CDR2 as FQNEAQ.

V is TRBV29-1 and J is TRBJ2-6; D uncertain. Trimming shortened V by 0 bases and J by 0 bases, and 6 bases separated the two germline ends. The CDR3 length is 15 residues. Germline lookup yields CDR1 SQVTM and CDR2 ANQGSEA. For the CDR3, the DNA is TGCAGCGTTGAAGAAGGAGACTCTGGGGCCAACGTCCTGACTTTC. Translation: CSVEEGDSGANVLTF.